The sequence of this TCR beta chain was determined in a study of shared T cell receptors in the human thymus. Clones were sequenced by immunoSEQ multiplex PCR, and TCRdb holds only the in-frame ones, with some missing. The table shows 500,000 to 850,000 clones, with approximately 89% occurring only once. This CDR3 has 12 amino acids. Germline CDR1 and CDR2: MNHEY and SMNVEV (reference sequence). With 4 bases removed from V and 5 bases from J, the gap between germline ends came to 6 bases. This same sample was also part of a study on human thymus T cells. That work adds: Thymus pieces cut out during corrective heart surgery were the tissue that was used. The related literature has documented a marked overlap of thymic repertoires among unrelated individuals.

This chain joins TRBV27 and TRBJ1-5; D not certain. The origin of this receptor is a boy under two years old with a congenital heart defect. Sample: thymocytes. The CDR3 DNA sequence: TGTGCCAGCAGTTCTTCCGATCAGCCCCAGCATTTT. It encodes CASSSSDQPQHF.